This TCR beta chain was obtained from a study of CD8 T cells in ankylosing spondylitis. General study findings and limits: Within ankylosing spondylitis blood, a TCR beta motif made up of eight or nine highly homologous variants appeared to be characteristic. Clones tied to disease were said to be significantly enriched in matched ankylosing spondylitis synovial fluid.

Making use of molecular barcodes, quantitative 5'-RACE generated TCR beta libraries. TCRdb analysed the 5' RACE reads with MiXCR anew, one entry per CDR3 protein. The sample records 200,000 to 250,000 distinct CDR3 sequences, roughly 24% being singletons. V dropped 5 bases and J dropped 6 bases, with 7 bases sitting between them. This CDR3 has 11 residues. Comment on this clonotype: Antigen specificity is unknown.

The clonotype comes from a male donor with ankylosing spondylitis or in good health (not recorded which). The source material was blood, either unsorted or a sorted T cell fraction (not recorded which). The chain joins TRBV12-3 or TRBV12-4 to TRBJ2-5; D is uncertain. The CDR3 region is CASSGPKTQYF. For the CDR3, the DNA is TGTGCCAGCAGTGGACCTAAGACCCAGTACTTC.